This T cell receptor beta chain came from a study of PD-L1 blockade in urothelial cancer. Time point in this sample: peripheral blood 6 weeks after treatment start. Between 1 and 8 samples per patient were obtained, pretreatment and on-treatment. This clone has just one count. Unmatched junction bases numbered 6, after V lost 4 bases and J lost 4 bases. The CDR3 is 15 residues long. Germline CDR1 SGHTS, CDR2 YDEGEE. Repertoires were generated with immunoSEQ multiplex PCR, while TCRdb's copy carries only in-frame clones and drops some. Altogether about 40,000 clones are present, 84% being singletons, with the ten largest covering roughly 10%.

The gene calls are TRBV5-8 and TRBJ2-7; TRBD2 matches 12 bases. Here the sequenced sample was PBMCs, taken around atezolizumab (anti-PD-L1) treatment. This TCR came from a man in his forties with urothelial cancer. CDR3 region: CASSPYGTSGYEQYF. CDR3 nucleotide sequence: TGTGCCAGCAGCCCCTACGGGACTAGCGGGTACGAGCAGTACTTC.